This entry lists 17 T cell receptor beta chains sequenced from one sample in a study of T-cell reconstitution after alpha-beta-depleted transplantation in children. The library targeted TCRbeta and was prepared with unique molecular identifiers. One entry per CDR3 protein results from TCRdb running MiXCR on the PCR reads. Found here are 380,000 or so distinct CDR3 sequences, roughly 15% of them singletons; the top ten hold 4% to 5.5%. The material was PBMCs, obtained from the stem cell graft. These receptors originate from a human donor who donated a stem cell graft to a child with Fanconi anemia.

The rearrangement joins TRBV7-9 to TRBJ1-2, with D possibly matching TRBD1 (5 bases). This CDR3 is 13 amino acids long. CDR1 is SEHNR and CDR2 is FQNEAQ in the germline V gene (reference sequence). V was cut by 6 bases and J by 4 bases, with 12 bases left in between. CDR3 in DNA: TGTGCCAGCAGTCCGACAGAAAGCTATGGCTACACCTTC. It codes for CASSPTESYGYTF.

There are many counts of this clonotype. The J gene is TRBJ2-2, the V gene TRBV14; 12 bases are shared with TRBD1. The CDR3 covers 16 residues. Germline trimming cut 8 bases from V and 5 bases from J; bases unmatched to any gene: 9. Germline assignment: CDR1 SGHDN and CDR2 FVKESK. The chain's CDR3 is CASRTGQGARTGELFF. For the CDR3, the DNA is TGTGCCAGCCGCACGGGACAGGGGGCGCGGACCGGGGAGCTGTTTTTT.

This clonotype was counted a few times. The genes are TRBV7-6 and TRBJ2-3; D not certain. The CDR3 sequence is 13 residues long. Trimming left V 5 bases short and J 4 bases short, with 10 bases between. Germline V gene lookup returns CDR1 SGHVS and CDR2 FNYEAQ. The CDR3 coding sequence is TGTGCCAGCAGCACCCCGGGCGCAGATACGCAGTATTTT. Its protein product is CASSTPGADTQYF. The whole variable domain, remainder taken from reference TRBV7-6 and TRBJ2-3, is GAGVSQSPRYKVTKRGQDVALRCDPISGHVSLYWYRQALGQGPEFLTYFNYEAQQDKSGLPNDRFSAERPEGSISTLTIQRTEQRDSAMYRCASSTPGADTQYFGPGTRLTVL.

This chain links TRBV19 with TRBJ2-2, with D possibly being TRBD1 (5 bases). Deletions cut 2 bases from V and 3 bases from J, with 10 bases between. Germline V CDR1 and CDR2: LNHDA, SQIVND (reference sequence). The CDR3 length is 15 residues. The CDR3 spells CASSIRDRYTGELFF. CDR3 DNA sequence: TGTGCCAGTAGTATAAGAGACAGATACACCGGGGAGCTGTTTTTT. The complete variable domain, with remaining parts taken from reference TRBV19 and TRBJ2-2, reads DGGITQSPKYLFRKEGQNVTLSCEQNLNHDAMYWYRQDPGQGLRLIYYSQIVNDFQKGDIAEGYSVSREKKESFPLTVTSAQKNPTAFYLCASSIRDRYTGELFFGEGSRLTVL.

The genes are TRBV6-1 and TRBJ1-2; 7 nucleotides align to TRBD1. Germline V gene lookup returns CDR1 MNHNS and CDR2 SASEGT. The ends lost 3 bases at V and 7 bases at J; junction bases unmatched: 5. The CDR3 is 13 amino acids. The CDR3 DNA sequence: TGTGCCAGCAGTGAGCCGGGACAGCGTGGCTACACCTTC. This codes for CASSEPGQRGYTF.

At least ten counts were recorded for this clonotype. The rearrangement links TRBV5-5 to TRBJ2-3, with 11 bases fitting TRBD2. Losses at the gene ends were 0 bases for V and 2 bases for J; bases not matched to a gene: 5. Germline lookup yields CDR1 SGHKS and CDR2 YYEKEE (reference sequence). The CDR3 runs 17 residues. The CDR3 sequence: CASSLALAGGFTDTQYF. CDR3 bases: TGTGCCAGCAGCTTGGCGCTAGCGGGGGGCTTCACAGATACGCAGTATTTT.

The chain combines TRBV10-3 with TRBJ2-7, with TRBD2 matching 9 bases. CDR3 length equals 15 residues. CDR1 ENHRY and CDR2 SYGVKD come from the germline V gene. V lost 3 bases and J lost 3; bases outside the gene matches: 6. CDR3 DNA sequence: TGTGCCATCAGTGAAGGAGGAGCGGGGGGCTACGAGCAGTACGTC. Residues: CAISEGGAGGYEQYV.

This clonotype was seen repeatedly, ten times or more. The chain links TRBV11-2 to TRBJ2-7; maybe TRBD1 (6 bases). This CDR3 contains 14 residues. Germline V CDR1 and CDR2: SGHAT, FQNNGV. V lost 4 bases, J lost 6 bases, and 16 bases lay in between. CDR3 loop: CASSSTGSWGEQYF. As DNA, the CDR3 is TGTGCCAGCAGCTCAACAGGGTCTTGGGGCGAGCAGTACTTC.

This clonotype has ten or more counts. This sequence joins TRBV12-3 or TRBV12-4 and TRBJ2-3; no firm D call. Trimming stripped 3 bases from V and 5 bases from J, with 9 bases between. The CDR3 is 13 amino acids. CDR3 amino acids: CASSFSARDTQYF. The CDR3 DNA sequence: TGTGCCAGCAGTTTTTCGGCCCGAGATACGCAGTATTTT.

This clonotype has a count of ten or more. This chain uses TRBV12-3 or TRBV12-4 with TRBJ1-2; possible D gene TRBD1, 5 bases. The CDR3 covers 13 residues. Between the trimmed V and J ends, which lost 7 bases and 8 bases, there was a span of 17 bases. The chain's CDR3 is CASTLGTLIGYTF. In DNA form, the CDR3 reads TGTGCCAGCACCCTCGGGACCCTGATAGGCTACACCTTC.

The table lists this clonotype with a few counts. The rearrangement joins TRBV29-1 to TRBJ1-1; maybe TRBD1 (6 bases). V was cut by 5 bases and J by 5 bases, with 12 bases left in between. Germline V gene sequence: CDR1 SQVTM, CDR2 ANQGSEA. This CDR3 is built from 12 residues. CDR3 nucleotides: TGCAGCGTTAGGGGGATAGCGACTGAAGCTTTCTTT. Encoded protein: CSVRGIATEAFF.

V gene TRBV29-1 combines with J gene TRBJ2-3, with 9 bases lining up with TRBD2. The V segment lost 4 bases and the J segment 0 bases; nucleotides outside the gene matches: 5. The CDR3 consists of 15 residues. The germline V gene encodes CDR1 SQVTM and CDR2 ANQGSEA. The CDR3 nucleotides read TGCAGCGTTGTCATAGCGGGGGCTAGCACAGATACGCAGTATTTT. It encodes CSVVIAGASTDTQYF.

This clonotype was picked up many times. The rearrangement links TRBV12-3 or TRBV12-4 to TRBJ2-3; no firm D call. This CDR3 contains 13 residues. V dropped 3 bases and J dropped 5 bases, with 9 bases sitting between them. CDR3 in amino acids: CASSFREVDTQYF. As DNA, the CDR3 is TGTGCCAGCAGTTTTCGCGAGGTAGATACGCAGTATTTT.

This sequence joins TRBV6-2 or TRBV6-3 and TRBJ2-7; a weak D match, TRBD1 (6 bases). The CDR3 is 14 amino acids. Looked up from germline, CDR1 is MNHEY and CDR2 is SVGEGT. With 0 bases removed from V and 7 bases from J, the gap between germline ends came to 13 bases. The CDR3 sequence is CASSYSRGSGEQYV. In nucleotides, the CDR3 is TGTGCCAGCAGTTACTCAAGGGGGTCAGGAGAGCAGTACGTC.

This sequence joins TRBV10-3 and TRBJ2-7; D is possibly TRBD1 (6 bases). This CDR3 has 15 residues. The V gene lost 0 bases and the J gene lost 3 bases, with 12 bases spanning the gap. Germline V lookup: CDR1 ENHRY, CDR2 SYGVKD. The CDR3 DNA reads TGTGCCATCAGTGAGTCGAATCCAGGGGACTACGAGCAGTACTTC. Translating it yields CAISESNPGDYEQYF.

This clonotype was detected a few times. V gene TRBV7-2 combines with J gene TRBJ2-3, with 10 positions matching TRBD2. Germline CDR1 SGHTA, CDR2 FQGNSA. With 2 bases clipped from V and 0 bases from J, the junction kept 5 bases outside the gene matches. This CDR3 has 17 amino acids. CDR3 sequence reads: CASSLHKLAGSTDTQYF. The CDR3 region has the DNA TGTGCCAGCAGCTTACACAAACTAGCGGGGAGCACAGATACGCAGTATTTT. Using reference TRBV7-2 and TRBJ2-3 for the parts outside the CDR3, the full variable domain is GAGVSQSPSNKVTEKGKDVELRCDPISGHTALYWYRQSLGQGLEFLIYFQGNSAPDKSGLPSDRFSAERTGGSVSTLTIQRTQQEDSAVYLCASSLHKLAGSTDTQYFGPGTRLTVL.

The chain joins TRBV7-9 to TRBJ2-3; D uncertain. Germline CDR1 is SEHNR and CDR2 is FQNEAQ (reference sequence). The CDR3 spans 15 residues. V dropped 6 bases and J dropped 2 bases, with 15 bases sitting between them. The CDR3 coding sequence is TGTGCCAGCAGTGATGTAGGGATATACACAGATACGCAGTATTTT. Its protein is CASSDVGIYTDTQYF. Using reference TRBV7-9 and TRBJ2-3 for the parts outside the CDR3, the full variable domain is DTGVSQNPRHKITKRGQNVTFRCDPISEHNRLYWYRQTLGQGPEFLTYFQNEAQLEKSRLLSDRFSAERPKGSFSTLEIQRTEQGDSAMYLCASSDVGIYTDTQYFGPGTRLTVL.